This T cell receptor (beta chain) is drawn from a study of blood T cell repertoires in COVID-19. Trimming removed 3 bases at V and 0 bases at J, with 9 bases between. The CDR3 contains 15 residues. Germline V gene data show CDR1 as MDHEN and CDR2 as SYDVKM. Two negative PCRs, clearance, or symptom resolution characterized the recovered Cohort 3 donors. Libraries were prepared by immunoSEQ multiplex PCR; TCRdb keeps only in-frame clonotypes and omits some of them. The data hold about 170,000 clones, with about 88% observed a single time. This chain links TRBV28 with TRBJ1-3, with D possibly TRBD1 on 5 matching bases. The receptor was derived from a woman younger than 35 who had recovered from COVID-19. The specimen was PBMCs or T cells enriched from blood (not recorded which). CDR3 in amino acids: CASSFGGTSGNTIYF. CDR3 DNA: TGTGCCAGCAGTTTTGGGGGGACCTCTGGAAACACCATATATTTT.